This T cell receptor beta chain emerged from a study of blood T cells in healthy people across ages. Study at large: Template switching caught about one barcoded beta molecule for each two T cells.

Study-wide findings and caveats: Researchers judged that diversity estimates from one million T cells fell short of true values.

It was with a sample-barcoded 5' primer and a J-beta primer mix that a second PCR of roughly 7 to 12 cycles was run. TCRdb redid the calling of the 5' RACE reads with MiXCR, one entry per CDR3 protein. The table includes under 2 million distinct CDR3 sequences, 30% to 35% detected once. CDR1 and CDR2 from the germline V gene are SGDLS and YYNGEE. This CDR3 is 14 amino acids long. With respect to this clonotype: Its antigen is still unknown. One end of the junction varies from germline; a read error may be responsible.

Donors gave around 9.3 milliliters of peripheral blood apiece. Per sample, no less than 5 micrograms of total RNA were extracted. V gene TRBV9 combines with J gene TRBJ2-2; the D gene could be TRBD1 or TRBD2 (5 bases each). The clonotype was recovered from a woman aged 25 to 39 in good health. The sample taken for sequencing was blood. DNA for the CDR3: TGTACCAGCAGCGTAGTTGGGGGTACCGGGGAGCTGTTTTTT. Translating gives CTSSVVGGTGELFF.